The clone carrying this T cell receptor (beta chain) has a single count. Its antigen is as yet unknown. This sample is drawn from a study of cytomegalovirus exposure and HLA in healthy donors. Study-wide findings and caveats: In vitro work confirmed that a few CMV-associated chains recognize CMV antigens.

Vbeta (60) and Jbeta (13) primers were used in the PCR. Only in-frame clones appear in the TCRdb table, and some are missing; sequencing was by immunoSEQ multiplex PCR. This table holds fewer than 130,000 clones, around 79% found once. The TCR originated in a woman aged 40 to 50 in good health and CMV-seronegative. The sequenced material came from PBMCs.

This chain's CDR3 is CAISQGDQPQHF. Here the CDR3 DNA reads TGTGCCATCAGCCAGGGGGATCAGCCCCAGCATTTT. J is TRBJ1-5 and V is TRBV10-3; 7 bases map to TRBD1. The V gene's germline CDR1 is ENHRY and CDR2 SYGVKD. The CDR3 is 12 amino acids. V lost 6 bases, J lost 5 bases, and 1 base stayed unmatched.